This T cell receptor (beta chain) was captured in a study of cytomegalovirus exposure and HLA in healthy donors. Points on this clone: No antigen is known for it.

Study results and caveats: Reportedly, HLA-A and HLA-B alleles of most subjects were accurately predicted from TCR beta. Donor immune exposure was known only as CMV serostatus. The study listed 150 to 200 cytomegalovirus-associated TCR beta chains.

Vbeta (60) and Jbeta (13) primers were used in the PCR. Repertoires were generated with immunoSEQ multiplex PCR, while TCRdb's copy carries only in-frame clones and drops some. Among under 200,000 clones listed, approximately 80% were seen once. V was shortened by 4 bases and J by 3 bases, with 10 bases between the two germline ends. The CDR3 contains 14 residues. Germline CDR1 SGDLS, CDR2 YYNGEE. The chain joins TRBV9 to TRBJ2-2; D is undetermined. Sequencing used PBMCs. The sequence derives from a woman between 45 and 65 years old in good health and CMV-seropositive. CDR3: CASSPRTHTGELFF. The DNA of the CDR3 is TGTGCCAGCAGCCCTCGAACTCACACCGGGGAGCTGTTTTTT.